Presented here are 10 T cell receptor beta chains from one specimen sequenced in a study of T cell repertoires in cytomegalovirus infection. These receptors' targets are unknown. TCRdb called the reads again in MiXCR, with one record for every CDR3 protein. Found here are some 940,000 distinct CDR3 sequences, less than 40% of them singletons; the top ten hold about 14%. The material sequenced was cultured CD8+ T cells from PBMCs, taken from culture after CMV antigen stimulation. Source of these receptors: a human donor in good health (CMV status not recorded). Some clones in this sample may be carry-over from other donors' samples.

V is TRBV27 and J is TRBJ2-2; TRBD1 is a possible D gene (5 bases). The length of the CDR3 is 15 residues. Trimming removed 2 bases from V and 4 bases from J, with 11 bases in between. CDR1 and CDR2 from the germline V gene are MNHEY and SMNVEV (reference sequence). CDR3 sequence reads: CASSLRGIITGELFF. CDR3 in DNA: TGTGCCAGCAGTTTAAGGGGAATCATCACCGGGGAGCTGTTTTTT.

This chain connects TRBV27 to TRBJ2-7; maybe TRBD1 (6 bases). The CDR3 consists of 14 residues. From germline, CDR1 is MNHEY and CDR2 SMNVEV (reference sequence). Trimming left V 8 bases short and J 5 bases short, with 19 bases between. In DNA, the CDR3 is TGTGCCAGCTCCGCAAGGGACACTAGGGACGAGCAGTACTTC. Translating it yields CASSARDTRDEQYF.

J is TRBJ2-3 and V is TRBV7-6, with TRBD1 matching over 8 bases. V shed 7 bases and J 4 bases; nucleotides not matched to a gene: 10. CDR1 and CDR2 (germline): SGHVS, FNYEAQ. The CDR3 is 15 amino acids. This CDR3 is CASNPSGGASDTQYF. The CDR3 region has the DNA TGTGCCAGCAACCCCTCAGGGGGCGCGTCAGATACGCAGTATTTT.

This sequence joins TRBV6-6 and TRBJ1-6; possibly TRBD1 for D (5 bases). The V and J ends lost 5 bases and 9 bases respectively, with 20 bases between them. The length of the CDR3 is 16 residues. Germline lookup yields CDR1 MNHNY and CDR2 SVGAGI (reference sequence). CDR3 amino acids: CASSNHRGSLASPLHF. The CDR3 DNA reads as TGTGCCAGCAGTAACCACCGGGGCAGCCTGGCTTCACCCCTCCACTTT.

The J gene is TRBJ2-2, the V gene TRBV7-6, with TRBD2 matching over 13 bases. The CDR3 has 20 residues. The trim removed 1 base at V and 1 base at J, leaving 9 bases unmatched. Germline V gene lookup returns CDR1 SGHVS and CDR2 FNYEAQ. The CDR3 region has the DNA TGTGCCAGCAGCTTAGTAGAGACTAGCGGGGGGCCGAGGAACACCGGGGAGCTGTTTTTT. Translated, it gives CASSLVETSGGPRNTGELFF.

The genes are TRBV7-8 and TRBJ1-5; D is undetermined. The CDR3 is made up of 16 amino acids. V was clipped by 0 bases and J by 2 bases, with 11 bases between them. Germline CDR1 is SGHVS and CDR2 is FQNEAQ. As DNA, the CDR3 is TGTGCCAGCAGCTTAGCTTGGTTTAGCGGCAATCAGCCCCAGCATTTT. Translating gives CASSLAWFSGNQPQHF. Filled out from reference TRBV7-8 and TRBJ1-5, the complete variable domain reads GAGVSQSPRYKVAKRGQDVALRCDPISGHVSLFWYQQALGQGPEFLTYFQNEAQLDKSGLPSDRFFAERPEGSVSTLKIQRTQQEDSAVYLCASSLAWFSGNQPQHFGDGTRLSIL.

In this sample, this clonotype turned up once. Because it lacks the conserved phenylalanine or tryptophan at the end, this CDR3 is likely a read error. This chain links TRBV19 with TRBJ2-6; D gene unclear. The CDR3 length is 13 residues. The germline V gene has CDR1 LNHDA and CDR2 SQIVND (reference sequence). Trimming left V 6 bases short and J 4 bases short, with 7 bases between. The CDR3: CASSSLGANVLTS. CDR3 DNA sequence: TGTGCCAGTAGCTCTCTGGGGGCCAACGTCCTGACTTCC.

This clonotype was counted many times. The chain carries TRBV6-1 and TRBJ1-6; D not resolved. This CDR3 is 16 amino acids long. The germline CDR1 and CDR2 sequences are MNHNS and SASEGT. The V gene lost 11 bases and the J gene lost 4 bases, with 21 bases spanning the gap. CDR3 nucleotide sequence: TGTGCCGCGGAGACCTCATCCGTGTGGTATAATTCACCCCTCCACTTT. Its translation is CAAETSSVWYNSPLHF.

The CDR3 nucleotides read TGTGCCAGCAGCCAAGGAGGAAACCTCAACTATGGCTACACCTTC. This sequence encodes CASSQGGNLNYGYTF. The chain employs TRBV3-1 and TRBJ1-2; D call uncertain. Per germline, CDR1 LGHDT and CDR2 YNNKEL (reference sequence). Trimming pared 1 base from V and 2 bases from J, leaving 11 bases between. The CDR3 sequence is 15 residues long. Based on the CDR3 plus reference TRBV3-1 and TRBJ1-2, the full variable domain is DTAVSQTPKYLVTQMGNDKSIKCEQNLGHDTMYWYKQDSKKFLKIMFSYNNKELIINETVPNRFSPKSPDKAHLNLHINSLELGDSAVYFCASSQGGNLNYGYTFGSGTRLTVV.

The gene calls are TRBV27 and TRBJ2-1; weak D call: TRBD1 (5 bases). The ends were cut back, 2 bases at V and 9 bases at J, with 8 bases in the middle. CDR1 and CDR2 from the germline V gene are MNHEY and SMNVEV (reference sequence). This CDR3 has 12 residues. This CDR3 reads CASSLLGLEQFF. CDR3 in DNA: TGTGCCAGCAGTTTACTGGGGCTTGAGCAGTTCTTC.